The 8 T cell receptor beta chains below were found in one sample sequenced in a study of T cells in Graves' hyperthyroidism and ophthalmopathy. TCR beta CDR3 region amplification was performed from RNA transcripts. The primer set for the first-round RT-PCR of the TCR CDR3 was HTBI. TCRdb used MiXCR to reprocess the multiplex PCR reads, holding one entry per CDR3 protein. The sample gives more than 500,000 distinct CDR3 sequences, about 16% of which show up once; 25% to 35% is in the top ten. Sequenced material: blood. These receptors were obtained from a woman younger than 45 with Graves' ophthalmopathy.

This clonotype was recorded many times. This chain links TRBV19 with TRBJ2-1; D not certain. The length of the CDR3 is 16 residues. The V end was cut by 7 bases, the J end by 0 bases, with 16 bases between. The germline CDR1 and CDR2 sequences are LNHDA and SQIVND (reference sequence). The CDR3 spells CASTSFGASSYNEQFF. In nucleotides, the CDR3 is TGTGCCAGTACATCCTTCGGTGCCAGCTCCTACAATGAGCAGTTCTTC.

This clonotype occurred many times. The gene calls are TRBV30 and TRBJ2-4; 10 bases match TRBD2. This CDR3 spans 14 amino acids. CDR1 and CDR2 (germline): GTSNPN, SVGIG (reference sequence). V dropped 1 base and J dropped 8; count of bases not matched to a gene: 5. CDR3 DNA sequence: TGTGCCTGGAGTGGGCTAGCGGGAGCGGACATTCAGTACTTC. Translated: CAWSGLAGADIQYF.

This clonotype was seen ten or more times. V and J are TRBV28 and TRBJ2-7, with no clear D. The CDR3 contains 11 residues. V dropped 3 bases and J dropped 7 bases, with 7 bases sitting between them. Germline CDR1 and CDR2: MDHEN and SYDVKM. The DNA for the CDR3 is TGTGCCAGCAGTTTCACGAGGGAGCAGTACTTC. Translated: CASSFTREQYF.

The sample holds many counts of this clonotype. This chain links TRBV11-3 with TRBJ2-3; D uncertain. The CDR3 runs to 15 residues. CDR1 SGHNT and CDR2 YENEEA come from the germline V gene. Trimming took 2 bases from V and 1 from J, leaving 10 bases between them. The CDR3 nucleotides are TGTGCCAGCAGCTTACTCGGCGGCGGCACAGATACGCAGTATTTT. Translating gives CASSLLGGGTDTQYF.

This rearrangement joins TRBV4-3 to TRBJ1-3; D possibly corresponds to TRBD1 (5 bases). The germline CDR1 and CDR2 sequences are LGHNA and YSLEER. This CDR3 is built from 16 residues. Trimming removed 1 base at V and 4 bases at J, with 14 bases between. The CDR3 nucleotides are TGCGCCAGCAGCCAAGGGAGCGGGGCAGGAGGAAACACCATATATTTT. This encodes CASSQGSGAGGNTIYF.

This clonotype was picked up many times. The J gene is TRBJ1-5, the V gene TRBV20-1; possible D gene TRBD1, 6 bases. Germline loops: CDR1 DFQATT, CDR2 SNEGSKA (reference sequence). V shed 6 bases and J shed 0 bases, with 15 bases lying between them. The CDR3 sequence is 15 residues long. DNA for the CDR3: TGCAGTGCAGGAGGGCAGGGACATAGCAATCAGCCCCAGCATTTT. Translating it yields CSAGGQGHSNQPQHF.

This clonotype was found a few times. The rearrangement uses TRBV19 and TRBJ2-7; TRBD1 matches 7 bases. Germline CDR1 reads LNHDA; CDR2 reads SQIVND (reference sequence). Trimming cost V 6 bases and J 1 base; bases outside gene matches: 6. The CDR3 is made up of 14 amino acids. CDR3 DNA sequence: TGTGCCAGTAGGAGGGACAGCCTATCCTACGAGCAGTACTTC. Residues: CASRRDSLSYEQYF.

This clonotype was seen repeatedly, ten times or more. This chain links TRBV6-2 or TRBV6-3 with TRBJ2-1; 11 nucleotides agree with TRBD2. The junction had 24 bases not matched to a gene; V was cut back by 0 bases and J by 5 bases. CDR1 MNHEY and CDR2 SVGEGT come from the germline V gene. The CDR3 covers 23 residues. Here the CDR3 reads CASSYSKPSIDRETSGNDNEQFF. CDR3 nucleotide sequence: TGTGCCAGCAGTTACTCGAAACCCTCAATTGACAGGGAGACTAGCGGGAATGACAATGAGCAGTTCTTC.